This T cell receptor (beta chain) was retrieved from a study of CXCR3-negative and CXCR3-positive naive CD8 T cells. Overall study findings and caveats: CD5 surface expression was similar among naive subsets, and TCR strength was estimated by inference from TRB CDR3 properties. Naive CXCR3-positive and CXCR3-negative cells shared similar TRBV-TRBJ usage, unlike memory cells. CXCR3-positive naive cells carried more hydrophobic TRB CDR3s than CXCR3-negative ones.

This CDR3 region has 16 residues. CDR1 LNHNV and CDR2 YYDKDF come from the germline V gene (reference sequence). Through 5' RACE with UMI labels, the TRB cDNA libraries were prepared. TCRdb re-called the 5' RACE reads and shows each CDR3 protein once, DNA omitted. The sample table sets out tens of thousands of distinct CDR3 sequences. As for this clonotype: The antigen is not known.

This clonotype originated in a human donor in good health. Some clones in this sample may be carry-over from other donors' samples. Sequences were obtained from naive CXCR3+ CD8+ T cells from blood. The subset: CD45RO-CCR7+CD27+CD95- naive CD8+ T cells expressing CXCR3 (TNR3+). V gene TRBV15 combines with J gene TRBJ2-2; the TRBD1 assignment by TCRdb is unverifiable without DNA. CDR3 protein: CATSRDWGSNTGELFF.